The next 5 T cell receptor beta chains were all read from a single sample in a study of molecular identifiers for immune sequencing clone quantification. TCRdb passed the PCR reads through MiXCR, listing each CDR3 protein once. The table records 8,000 to 11,000 distinct CDR3 sequences, roughly 19% of them present only once. Sequencing used naive CD8+ T cells from blood, with Jurkat cell RNA spiked in. Described subset: FACS-sorted CD8+CD4-CCR7+CD45RA+ naive T cells. These receptors all stem from a human donor in good health. Some libraries in this study had Jurkat cell RNA spiked in.

This clonotype was observed a single time. V is TRBV6-5 and J is TRBJ1-1; 10 bases line up with TRBD1. V gave up 0 bases and J gave up 4 bases; unmatched junction bases: 8. The CDR3 contains 17 residues. Looked up from germline, CDR1 is MNHEY and CDR2 is SVGAGI. CDR3 DNA sequence: TGTGCCAGCAGTTACTCGGCCGGGACAGGGGTGAGCACTGAAGCTTTCTTT. Its protein is CASSYSAGTGVSTEAFF.

Of note for this clonotype: A much more abundant neighbour one base away suggests this may be a read error. The chain employs TRBV2 and TRBJ2-1, with D maybe TRBD2 (5 bases). CDR3 length equals 14 residues. The V gene's germline CDR1 is SNHLY and CDR2 FYNNEI. The CDR3 region has the DNA TGTGCCAGCACGGAGGTGAGCTCCTACAATGAGCAGCTCTTC. Its protein product is CASTEVSSYNEQLF.

This clonotype was detected many times. The V call is TRBV27, the J call TRBJ2-7; 9 nucleotides align to TRBD2. The CDR3 totals 16 residues. J lost 3 bases, V lost 5 bases, and 11 bases had no gene match. Per the germline V gene, CDR1 is MNHEY and CDR2 is SMNVEV (reference sequence). As DNA, the CDR3 is TGTGCCAGCAGTCCGTCAGCGGGGGGCCTCTACTACGAGCAGTACTTC. Its protein is CASSPSAGGLYYEQYF.

As regards this clonotype: This likely comes from a read error, as the CDR3 has no conserved phenylalanine or tryptophan at its end. The chain combines TRBV30 with TRBJ1-2; a weak D match, TRBD1 (5 bases). Germline CDR1 and CDR2: GTSNPN and SVGIG (reference sequence). CDR3 length: 11 residues. The chain's CDR3 is CSREDIYGYTS. The CDR3 bases are TGCAGCAGGGAAGATATCTATGGCTACACCTCC.

Points on this clonotype: Given a much more abundant clone one base away, this may be a read error. This chain connects TRBV27 to TRBJ1-1; D gene unclear. The V gene lost 0 bases and the J gene lost 7 bases, with 18 bases spanning the gap. This CDR3 is 16 amino acids long. The germline V gene encodes CDR1 MNHEY and CDR2 SMNVEV (reference sequence). The CDR3 bases are TGTGCCAGCAGTTTATCCCCGCTACCCCCGCTGAATGAAGCTTTCTTT. It is translated as CASSLSPLPPLNEAFF.